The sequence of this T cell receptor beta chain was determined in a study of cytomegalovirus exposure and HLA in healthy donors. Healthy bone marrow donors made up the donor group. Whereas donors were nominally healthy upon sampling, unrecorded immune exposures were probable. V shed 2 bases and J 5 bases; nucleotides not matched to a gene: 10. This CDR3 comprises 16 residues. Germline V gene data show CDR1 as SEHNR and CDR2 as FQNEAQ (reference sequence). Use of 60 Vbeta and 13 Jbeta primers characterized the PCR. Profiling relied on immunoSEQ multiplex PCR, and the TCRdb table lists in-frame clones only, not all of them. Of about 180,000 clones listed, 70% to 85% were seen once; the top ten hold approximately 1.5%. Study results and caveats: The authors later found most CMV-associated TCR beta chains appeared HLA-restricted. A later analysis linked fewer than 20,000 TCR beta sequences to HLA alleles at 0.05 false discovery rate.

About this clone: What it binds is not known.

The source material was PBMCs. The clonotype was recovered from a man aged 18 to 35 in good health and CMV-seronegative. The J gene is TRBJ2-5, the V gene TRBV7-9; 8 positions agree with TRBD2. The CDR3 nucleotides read TGTGCCAGCAGCTTAATCGGGAGGGCGATAGGGGAGACCCAGTACTTC. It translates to CASSLIGRAIGETQYF.